A selection of T cell receptor beta chains follows, all from one sample in a study of T cell changes during pregnancy in multiple sclerosis. Clones were sequenced by immunoSEQ multiplex PCR, and TCRdb holds only the in-frame ones, with some missing. The table lists some 31,000 clones, around 89% of them singletons. This material consisted of CD8+ T cells from peripheral blood mononuclear cells, taken in the second trimester of pregnancy. The origin of the receptors is a female donor with multiple sclerosis, enrolled in a pregnancy study. CDR3s include the opening cysteine and the closing phenylalanine or tryptophan. The D gene is left open where the match is weak. Expanded clones get a size class; other rows say once, few or many, or leave the size out.

>TRBV5-1|once|TRBD1|TRBJ1-1
CASSDGDRQNTEAFF
TGCGCCAGCAGCGATGGGGACAGACAGAACACTGAAGCTTTCTTT
>TRBV9|-|-|TRBJ1-4
CASSVTGATNEKLFF
TGTGCCAGCAGCGTTACGGGGGCAACTAATGAAAAACTGTTTTTT
>TRBV19|-|TRBD1|TRBJ1-1
CASSISGGLPEAFF
TGTGCCAGTAGTATTTCAGGGGGTTTACCTGAAGCTTTCTTT
>TRBV6-5|-|-|TRBJ1-1
CASSYSDLGATEAFF
TGTGCCAGCAGTTACTCGGACCTGGGAGCCACTGAAGCTTTCTTT
>TRBV27|once|TRBD1|TRBJ2-7
CASGHRDRDSYEQYF
TGTGCCAGCGGTCACCGGGACAGGGACTCCTACGAGCAGTACTTC
>TRBV28|-|-|TRBJ2-5
CASSFPRARSQETQYF
TGTGCCAGCAGTTTCCCCCGAGCACGATCCCAAGAGACCCAGTACTTC
>TRBV7-2|-|TRBD2|TRBJ2-7
CASSAGLAVVYEQYF
TGTGCCAGCAGCGCGGGACTAGCAGTAGTCTACGAGCAGTACTTC
>TRBV4-2|-|TRBD2|TRBJ2-2
CASSHIAGDTGELFF
TGTGCCAGCAGCCATATAGCGGGAGACACCGGGGAGCTGTTTTTT
>TRBV7-9|-|-|TRBJ2-7
CASSFPLGYEQYF
TGTGCCAGCAGCTTCCCACTAGGCTACGAGCAGTACTTC
>TRBV28|-|TRBD2|TRBJ2-1
CAGGTSENNEQFF
TGTGCCGGCGGGACTAGCGAGAACAATGAGCAGTTCTTC
>TRBV6-4|-|TRBD2|TRBJ2-3
CASSRLAGTTDTQYF
TGTGCCAGCAGCCGACTAGCGGGGACCACAGATACGCAGTATTTT
>TRBV5-4|-|TRBD1|TRBJ1-1
CASSLDGTATEAFF
TGTGCCAGCAGCTTGGATGGGACAGCCACTGAAGCTTTCTTT
>TRBV4-1|-|-|TRBJ2-1
CASSQESGDPSYNEQFF
TGCGCCAGCAGCCAAGAATCTGGAGACCCCTCCTACAATGAGCAGTTCTTC
>TRBV27|-|-|TRBJ2-7
CASSPDRGTSRIYEQYF
TGTGCCAGCTCCCCGGACAGGGGGACTAGCAGAATCTACGAGCAGTACTTC
>TRBV19|-|-|TRBJ1-1
CASSIIMNTEAFF
TGTGCCAGTAGTATAATAATGAACACTGAAGCTTTCTTT
>TRBV9|-|TRBD2|TRBJ2-7
CASSVGDTAGTYEQYF
TGTGCCAGCAGCGTAGGCGATACAGCGGGAACCTACGAGCAGTACTTC
>TRBV7-9|-|TRBD1|TRBJ1-4
CASSRTDRGEDNEKLFF
TGTGCCAGCAGCCGCACGGACAGGGGGGAGGATAATGAAAAACTGTTTTTT
>TRBV7-2|-|TRBD2|TRBJ2-3
CASSPLSGRDLDTQYF
TGTGCCAGCAGCCCCCTAAGCGGGAGGGATTTAGATACGCAGTATTTT
>TRBV4-3|-|TRBD1|TRBJ2-2
CASSQLRGTGELFF
TGCGCCAGCAGCCAACTCAGGGGGACCGGGGAGCTGTTTTTT
>TRBV11-1|-|TRBD2|TRBJ2-7
CASSQHSSGSYEQYF
TGTGCCAGCAGCCAGCATTCTAGCGGGTCCTACGAGCAGTACTTC
>TRBV6-1|-|TRBD1|TRBJ1-1
CASSESSGQGNTEAFF
TGTGCCAGCAGTGAAAGTTCGGGACAGGGTAACACTGAAGCTTTCTTT
>TRBV9|-|TRBD2|TRBJ2-1
CASSADLAGASNEQFF
TGTGCCAGCAGCGCAGACCTAGCGGGAGCCTCGAATGAGCAGTTCTTC
>TRBV4-1|-|TRBD1|TRBJ1-1
CASSQSRTGATEAFF
TGCGCCAGCAGCCAATCCCGGACAGGGGCCACTGAAGCTTTCTTT
>TRBV27|-|TRBD1|TRBJ2-3
CASSSDRGMGTDTQYF
TGTGCCAGCAGTTCCGACAGGGGAATGGGGACAGATACGCAGTATTTT
>TRBV19|-|-|TRBJ2-2
CASSINLATTGELFF
TGTGCCAGTAGTATTAATCTAGCTACTACCGGGGAGCTGTTTTTT
>TRBV5-1|-|-|TRBJ2-1
CASSTIVGVGEQFF
TGCGCCAGCAGTACTATAGTCGGGGTAGGTGAGCAGTTCTTC
>TRBV15|medium-sized|TRBD1|TRBJ2-2
CATSEGQGDTGELFF
TGTGCCACCAGCGAGGGACAGGGTGACACCGGGGAGCTGTTTTTT
>TRBV7-6|-|TRBD2|TRBJ2-5
CASSTWTSGRPFQETQYF
TGTGCCAGCAGCACCTGGACTAGCGGGAGGCCCTTCCAAGAGACCCAGTACTTC
>TRBV27|-|-|TRBJ2-2
CASSLYYTGELFF
TGTGCCAGCAGTCTATACTACACCGGGGAGCTGTTTTTT
>TRBV10-3|-|-|TRBJ2-7
CAISATTGTLAYEQYF
TGTGCCATCAGTGCGACCACCGGGACACTAGCCTACGAGCAGTACTTC
>TRBV4-1|-|TRBD2|TRBJ2-3
CASSQTTSGGVDTQYF
TGCGCCAGCAGCCAAACGACTAGCGGAGGTGTGGATACGCAGTATTTT
>TRBV5-4|-|-|TRBJ1-1
CASSSVQGTEAFF
TGTGCCAGCAGCTCCGTACAGGGAACTGAAGCTTTCTTT
>TRBV11-2|-|TRBD1|TRBJ1-1
CASSLIGTGGPEAFF
TGTGCCAGCAGCCTGATCGGTACAGGGGGGCCTGAAGCTTTCTTT
>TRBV4-2|-|TRBD1|TRBJ1-4
CASSQDGGQGHEKLFF
TGTGCCAGCAGCCAAGATGGGGGACAGGGCCATGAAAAACTGTTTTTT
>TRBV28|-|TRBD1|TRBJ1-2
CASSFGTGPANYGYTF
TGTGCCAGCAGTTTTGGGACAGGACCTGCTAACTATGGCTACACCTTC
>TRBV6-8|once|TRBD2|TRBJ2-5
CASSPGTSGETQYF
TGTGCCAGCAGTCCCGGGACTAGCGGTGAGACCCAGTACTTC
>TRBV7-9|-|TRBD1|TRBJ1-1
CASSPGTGPTGTEAFF
TGTGCCAGCAGCCCCGGGACAGGTCCCACGGGGACTGAAGCTTTCTTT
>TRBV27|-|TRBD2|TRBJ2-1
CASSTSGRAYNEQFF
TGTGCCAGCAGTACTAGCGGGAGGGCCTACAATGAGCAGTTCTTC
>TRBV6-5|once|-|TRBJ1-5
CASSPGSNQPQHF
TGTGCCAGCAGCCCGGGGAGCAATCAGCCCCAGCATTTT
>TRBV5-8|-|-|TRBJ2-2
CASRLGGELFF
TGTGCCAGCAGACTCGGCGGGGAGCTGTTTTTT
>TRBV15|-|TRBD1|TRBJ2-4
CATSREGQGVPADNIQYF
TGTGCCACCAGCAGAGAAGGACAGGGGGTCCCAGCGGACAACATTCAGTACTTC
>TRBV4-3|-|-|TRBJ1-5
CASSPNLGERGQPQHF
TGCGCCAGCAGCCCTAACCTCGGGGAACGAGGTCAGCCCCAGCATTTT
>TRBV30|-|-|TRBJ1-2
CAWSVARGGYTF
TGTGCCTGGAGTGTGGCCCGGGGAGGCTACACCTTC
>TRBV4-3|medium-sized|-|TRBJ1-3
CASSPNTLRQVSGNTIYF
TGCGCCAGCAGCCCAAATACGCTCCGACAGGTCTCTGGAAACACCATATATTTT
>TRBV2|once|TRBD1|TRBJ1-4
CASRTGGRLFF
TGTGCCAGCAGGACAGGGGGGAGACTGTTTTTT